Listed below are T cell receptor beta chains from one sample, sequenced in a study of radiotherapy plus CTLA-4 blockade in lung cancer. Using immunoSEQ multiplex PCR, the repertoire was profiled, and TCRdb retains in-frame clones only, with some absent. The table shows tens of thousands of clones, with 75% to 85% occurring only once. This sample comprised peripheral blood, obtained from a patient treated with radiotherapy plus ipilimumab. These receptors were obtained from a human donor with non-small cell lung cancer that progressed on radiotherapy plus ipilimumab. The CDR3 runs from the conserved cysteine through the conserved F or W. The D gene is left open where the match is weak. Clone size, where shown, is once, few, many, or a class for clones that have expanded.

NA | TRBJ2-7 | 13 | TRBV9 | NA | TGTGCCAGCAGCTCCGGCGGCGGCTACGAGCAGTACTTC | CASSSGGGYEQYF
NA | TRBJ2-7 | 12 | TRBV5-5 | NA | TGTGCCAGCAGCCCACAGGGATACGAGCAGTACTTC | CASSPQGYEQYF
NA | TRBJ1-6 | 13 | TRBV7-2 | NA | TGTGCCAGCCAGAGCTCCTATAATTCACCCCTCCACTTT | CASQSSYNSPLHF
TRBD1 | TRBJ1-2 | 15 | TRBV10-3 | NA | TGTGCCATCAGTGAGCCGGACAGGGGGGTGCGGGGCTACACCTTC | CAISEPDRGVRGYTF
NA | TRBJ2-3 | 15 | TRBV6-5 | NA | TGTGCCAGCAGTTACGGGGGAGCCTACACAGATACGCAGTATTTT | CASSYGGAYTDTQYF
NA | TRBJ2-2 | 14 | TRBV14 | NA | TGTGCCAGCAGCCGGACAGTTGACACCGGGGAGCTGTTTTTT | CASSRTVDTGELFF
NA | TRBJ1-4 | 13 | TRBV7-9 | NA | TGTGCCAGCAGCCGCGACAGGAATGAAAAACTGTTTTTT | CASSRDRNEKLFF
NA | TRBJ2-1 | 11 | TRBV19 | once | TGTGCCAGTAGTCGGCAGGGGGGCCAGTTCTTC | CASSRQGGQFF
NA | TRBJ2-1 | 13 | TRBV7-8 | NA | TGTGCCAGCAGCCGGGGGACAGACTATGAGCAGTTCTTC | CASSRGTDYEQFF
TRBD1 | TRBJ1-4 | 14 | TRBV6-1 | few | TGTGCCAGCAGTGGGGACAGGGAGGGTGAAAAACTGTTTTTT | CASSGDREGEKLFF
NA | TRBJ2-1 | 10 | TRBV20-1 | few | TGCAGTGCTAGAGTTGGCAGGCAGTTCTTC | CSARVGRQFF
NA | TRBJ1-5 | 15 | TRBV6-6 | few | TGTGCCAGCGGGCGGGGGGGGCATTCAGGTCAGCCCCAGCATTTT | CASGRGGHSGQPQHF
NA | TRBJ1-5 | 15 | TRBV4-1 | NA | TGCGCCAGCAGCCAAGCTGGGGGGAATGGGCAGCCCCAGCATTTT | CASSQAGGNGQPQHF
TRBD2 | TRBJ2-7 | 15 | TRBV6-5 | NA | TGTGCCAGTGGGACTAGCGGGAGGTTCCCCTACGAGCAGTACTTC | CASGTSGRFPYEQYF
NA | TRBJ2-7 | 15 | TRBV11-2 | NA | TGTGCCAGCAGCTTCGACGGGACAACCAGCTACGAGCAGTACTTC | CASSFDGTTSYEQYF
TRBD1 | TRBJ2-5 | 15 | TRBV5-6 | NA | TGTGCCAGCAGCCCGGGACAGGGGTATAGGGAGACCCAGTACTTC | CASSPGQGYRETQYF
TRBD1 | TRBJ2-7 | 15 | TRBV25-1 | NA | TGTGCCAGCAGTCCCCAGAACAGGGGGGCCTACGAGCAGTACTTC | CASSPQNRGAYEQYF
TRBD1 | TRBJ1-1 | 13 | TRBV27 | NA | TGTGCCAGCCGAGACAGGGCGGACACTGAAGCTTTCTTT | CASRDRADTEAFF
NA | TRBJ2-1 | 14 | TRBV6-5 | NA | TGTGCCAGTTTCGCTCGGGGATCCTACAATGAGCAGTTCTTC | CASFARGSYNEQFF
NA | TRBJ1-5 | 17 | TRBV28 | NA | TGTGCCAGCAAACCACCCGGGGCGGTCAGTAGCAATCAGCCCCAGCATTTT | CASKPPGAVSSNQPQHF
NA | TRBJ2-5 | 16 | TRBV7-9 | NA | TGTGCCAGCAGCTTAATCCAAGGGGGGTCCCGGGAGACCCAGTACTTC | CASSLIQGGSRETQYF
NA | TRBJ2-7 | 13 | TRBV30 | few | TGTGCCTGGAGTGTATCCCACTCCTACGAGCAGTACTTC | CAWSVSHSYEQYF
NA | TRBJ1-4 | 15 | TRBV9 | NA | TGTGCCAGCAGCCCTGGGACAATCGACGGTGAAAAACTGTTTTTT | CASSPGTIDGEKLFF
TRBD2 | TRBJ2-1 | 15 | TRBV11-2 | NA | TGTGCCAGCAGCCCAGCGGGGGGCGGCTACAATGAGCAGTTCTTC | CASSPAGGGYNEQFF
NA | TRBJ1-4 | 17 | TRBV28 | NA | TGTGCCAGCAGTTTCGCGGGACGGGGTGGGGAAGGGGAAAAACTGTTTTTT | CASSFAGRGGEGEKLFF
NA | TRBJ1-5 | 16 | TRBV7-8 | NA | TGTGCCAGCAGCTTAACGGCGGGTGGGGGCAATCAGCCCCAGCATTTT | CASSLTAGGGNQPQHF
TRBD2 | TRBJ2-1 | 18 | TRBV9 | NA | TGTGCCAGCAGCGTAGGATCCTGGGGTAGCGGGGGTGGGAATGAGCAGTTCTTC | CASSVGSWGSGGGNEQFF
TRBD2 | TRBJ2-7 | 13 | TRBV6-1 | NA | TGTGCCAGCAGGGGTAGCGGGAGCAACGAGCAGTACTTC | CASRGSGSNEQYF
NA | TRBJ1-1 | 13 | TRBV5-4 | NA | TGTGCCAGCAGCTTGGGAGGGAACACTGAAGCTTTCTTT | CASSLGGNTEAFF
NA | TRBJ2-3 | 13 | TRBV9 | NA | TGTGCCAGCAGCCCCTTAGGCACAGATACGCAGTATTTT | CASSPLGTDTQYF
NA | TRBJ1-1 | 13 | TRBV9 | NA | TGTACCAGCAGCCCTGAAAGATACACTGAAGCTTTCTTT | CTSSPERYTEAFF
TRBD2 | TRBJ2-5 | 14 | TRBV28 | NA | TGTGCCAGCAGTCTAGGGAGGGGCGTGGGGACCCAGTACTTC | CASSLGRGVGTQYF
NA | TRBJ2-1 | 14 | TRBV5-1 | NA | TGCGCCAGCAGCTTGGAGCAGGGGCGGAATGAGCAGTTCTTC | CASSLEQGRNEQFF
NA | TRBJ2-3 | 15 | TRBV4-1 | once | TGCGCCAGCAGCCAAGTTAGCGGTCCCACAGATACGCAGTATTTT | CASSQVSGPTDTQYF
TRBD1 | TRBJ1-1 | 14 | TRBV7-8 | NA | TGTGCCAGCAGCCAAACACAGGGGTCCACTGAAGCTTTCTTT | CASSQTQGSTEAFF
NA | TRBJ2-2 | 15 | TRBV4-1 | NA | TGCGCCAGCAGCCCCATGGGGGCAAGGACCGGGGAGCTGTTTTTT | CASSPMGARTGELFF
NA | TRBJ2-2 | 15 | TRBV6-1 | NA | TGTGCCAGCAGCCCCGGGACCCACCCCACCGGGGAGCTGTTTTTT | CASSPGTHPTGELFF
NA | TRBJ1-4 | 14 | TRBV28 | once | TGTGCCAGCAGTTTACTTAGAACTAATGAAAAACTGTTTTTT | CASSLLRTNEKLFF
TRBD2 | TRBJ2-5 | 18 | TRBV7-2 | NA | TGTGCCAGCAGCTTACCTAGCGGGGGCCATATGAAAAAGGAGACCCAGTACTTC | CASSLPSGGHMKKETQYF
TRBD1 | TRBJ1-2 | 13 | TRBV6-1 | NA | TGTGCCAGCAGTGATAACAGGGGGGAAGGCTACACCTTC | CASSDNRGEGYTF
NA | TRBJ2-2 | 14 | TRBV4-3 | few | TGCGCCAGCAGCTCAAGTGGGAACACCGGGGAGCTGTTTTTT | CASSSSGNTGELFF
TRBD1 | TRBJ1-4 | 14 | TRBV19 | NA | TGTGCCAGTAGTAAGAGGGGGCCGAATGAAAAACTGTTTTTT | CASSKRGPNEKLFF
NA | TRBJ1-5 | 15 | TRBV7-8 | NA | TGTGCCAGCAGCTCCAACCCCCGAAGCAATCAGCCCCAGCATTTT | CASSSNPRSNQPQHF
NA | TRBJ2-7 | 15 | TRBV6-5 | NA | TGTGCCAGCAGTTACGGAGGGGGTCAGACCTACGAGCAGTACTTC | CASSYGGGQTYEQYF
NA | TRBJ2-6 | 14 | TRBV9 | NA | TGTGCCAGCAGCGTTGAACAGTTGGCCAACGTCCTGACTTTC | CASSVEQLANVLTF
NA | TRBJ1-2 | 15 | TRBV4-2 | NA | TGTGCCAGCAGCCCAGATCGGGGGCTCGGCTATGGCTACACCTTC | CASSPDRGLGYGYTF
NA | TRBJ2-3 | 15 | TRBV10-2 | NA | TGCGCCAGCAGCGATTCCACAAACTCCGGGGATACGCAGTATTTT | CASSDSTNSGDTQYF
NA | TRBJ2-5 | 17 | TRBV7-2 | NA | TGTGCCAGCAGCCCCCCAGCGCCCAGGGCCGGGTTAGAGACCCAGTACTTC | CASSPPAPRAGLETQYF
NA | TRBJ2-2 | 13 | TRBV19 | few | TGTGCCAGTAGGTCGTCCGGACCCGGGGAGCTGTTTTTT | CASRSSGPGELFF
NA | TRBJ2-2 | 14 | TRBV5-1 | NA | TGCGCCAGCAGCCTGGATACGGACACCGGGGAGCTGTTTTTT | CASSLDTDTGELFF
NA | TRBJ1-1 | 14 | TRBV5-1 | NA | TGCGCCAGCAGCTTAAGGGGCCTGAACACTGAAGCTTTCTTT | CASSLRGLNTEAFF
TRBD2 | TRBJ2-1 | 15 | TRBV10-3 | NA | TGTGCCATCAGTGGGCAAGCGGGAACTTACAATGAGCAGTTCTTC | CAISGQAGTYNEQFF
NA | TRBJ1-1 | 15 | TRBV6-5 | NA | TGTGCCAGCAGTTACTACAACAGGGCGAACACTGAAGCTTTCTTT | CASSYYNRANTEAFF
NA | TRBJ1-2 | 13 | TRBV28 | NA | TGTGCCAGCAGTTTCGCCACGAACTATGGCTACACCTTC | CASSFATNYGYTF